The 20 T cell receptor beta chains below all came from one sample that was sequenced in a study of cytomegalovirus exposure and HLA in healthy donors. Repertoires were generated with immunoSEQ multiplex PCR, while TCRdb's copy carries only in-frame clones and drops some. The sample has about 130,000 clones; roughly four fifths are singletons. Sequencing was done on a sample of PBMCs. These receptors were obtained from a man younger than 45 in good health and CMV-seropositive.

This clone was counted a few times. The chain couples TRBV12-5 to TRBJ2-7; TRBD2 matches at 8 bases. The CDR3 spans 13 residues. The V gene end was trimmed by 4 bases and the J gene end by 2 bases; junction bases not matched to a gene: 1. Germline loops: CDR1 LGHNT, CDR2 FRNRAP. CDR3 sequence reads: CASGSGGAYEQYF. CDR3 DNA sequence: TGTGCTAGTGGTTCGGGGGGGGCCTACGAGCAGTACTTC. Full variable domain (remainder filled in from reference TRBV12-5 and TRBJ2-7): DARVTQTPRHKVTEMGQEVTMRCQPILGHNTVFWYRQTMMQGLELLAYFRNRAPLDDSGMPKDRFSAEMPDATLATLKIQPSEPRDSAVYFCASGSGGAYEQYFGPGTRLTVT.

The chain joins TRBV27 to TRBJ2-5; 11 nucleotides match TRBD2. The CDR3 runs to 14 residues. The germline CDR1 and CDR2 sequences are MNHEY and SMNVEV (reference sequence). The ends lost 5 bases at V and 5 bases at J; junction bases unmatched: 4. As DNA, the CDR3 is TGTGCCAGCAGTCGCGGGACTAGCGGTGAGACCCAGTACTTC. The encoded protein is CASSRGTSGETQYF.

This clone was observed once. The germline gene is not matched at one end of the junction; a read error may be the cause. V and J are TRBV25-1 and TRBJ1-1, with a possible D match to TRBD1 (6 bases). Per germline, CDR1 MGHDK and CDR2 SYGVNS. CDR3 length: 14 residues. The CDR3 loop is CASSEYGSGDETFF. The CDR3 DNA follows: TGTGCCAGCAGTGAATATGGGTCAGGGGATGAAACTTTCTTT.

The V call is TRBV7-9, the J call TRBJ1-1, with TRBD1 matching 7 bases. The germline gives CDR1 SEHNR, CDR2 FQNEAQ (reference sequence). J was trimmed by 1 base and V by 5 bases; bases with no gene match: 4. The length of the CDR3 is 14 residues. The CDR3 sequence is CASSPGQANTEAFF. DNA of the CDR3: TGTGCCAGCAGCCCAGGACAGGCGAACACTGAAGCTTTCTTT.

The chain joins TRBV5-6 to TRBJ2-1; 12 bases are a match to TRBD2. The CDR3 extends over 17 amino acids. Germline trimming cut 3 bases from V and 6 bases from J; bases unmatched to any gene: 10. Germline V lookup: CDR1 SGHDT, CDR2 YYEEEE. The CDR3 DNA reads as TGTGCCAGCAGCTACCGACTAGCGGGGGCGTCTGGCAATGAGCAGTTCTTC. As protein: CASSYRLAGASGNEQFF.

The chain is built from TRBV4-1 and TRBJ1-1, with a possible D match to TRBD1 (5 bases). This CDR3 is 16 amino acids long. Germline values: CDR1 MGHRA, CDR2 YSYEKL. Deletions cut 1 base from V and 2 bases from J, with 14 bases between. CDR3 loop: CASSQGRARDNTEAFF. CDR3 bases: TGCGCCAGCAGCCAAGGTCGGGCCAGGGATAACACTGAAGCTTTCTTT.

This clone has only a few counts. This rearrangement joins TRBV15 to TRBJ2-3; maybe TRBD2 (5 bases). This CDR3 is 13 amino acids long. V was clipped by 9 bases and J by 5 bases, with 15 bases between them. Germline loops: CDR1 LNHNV, CDR2 YYDKDF (reference sequence). This chain's CDR3 is CATLAEEEDTQYF. DNA for the CDR3: TGTGCCACACTGGCGGAGGAGGAAGATACGCAGTATTTT.

The chain joins TRBV4-3 to TRBJ2-1, with D unresolved. The CDR3 sequence is 14 residues long. CDR1 LGHNA and CDR2 YSLEER come from the germline V gene. Trimming removed 0 bases at V and 3 bases at J, with 6 bases between. CDR3 in amino acids: CASSQDPLYNEQFF. The CDR3 DNA reads as TGCGCCAGCAGCCAAGACCCCCTCTACAATGAGCAGTTCTTC.

The chain uses TRBV28 and TRBJ1-1, with 10 bases fitting TRBD1. Germline V gene lookup returns CDR1 MDHEN and CDR2 SYDVKM. V was pared by 5 bases and J by 0 bases, with 3 bases of the junction left unmatched. CDR3 length: 15 residues. The CDR3 coding sequence is TGTGCCAGCAGTGGACAGGGGGAAGTGAACACTGAAGCTTTCTTT. This gives the protein CASSGQGEVNTEAFF. The full variable domain, its missing parts supplied by reference TRBV28 and TRBJ1-1, is DVKVTQSSRYLVKRTGEKVFLECVQDMDHENMFWYRQDPGLGLRLIYFSYDVKMKEKGDIPEGYSVSREKKERFSLILESASTNQTSMYLCASSGQGEVNTEAFFGQGTRLTVV.

The V gene is TRBV11-2, the J gene TRBJ2-5; the D gene is possibly TRBD2 (6 bases). Looked up from germline, CDR1 is SGHAT and CDR2 is FQNNGV. The CDR3 consists of 15 residues. V dropped 0 bases and J dropped 4 bases, with 12 bases sitting between them. This CDR3 reads CASSLDGLARETQYF. DNA for the CDR3: TGTGCCAGCAGCTTAGATGGGCTAGCGAGAGAGACCCAGTACTTC.

The CDR3: CATGILERGNTIYF. The CDR3 DNA is TGTGCCACCGGGATATTGGAGCGAGGAAACACCATATATTTT. This sequence joins TRBV19 and TRBJ1-3; D uncertain. CDR1 and CDR2 (germline): LNHDA, SQIVND (reference sequence). Trimming pared 10 bases from V and 4 bases from J, leaving 17 bases between. The CDR3 is made up of 14 amino acids.

The gene calls are TRBV7-3 and TRBJ2-5, with a tentative D call TRBD2 (5 bases). CDR1 is SGHTA, CDR2 FQGTGA, per germline. The CDR3 spans 13 residues. V was pared by 5 bases and J by 4 bases, with 11 bases between. In nucleotides, the CDR3 is TGTGCCAGCAGCCCCGGGGTTGGAGAGACCCAGTACTTC. This encodes CASSPGVGETQYF.

For the CDR3, the DNA is TGTGCCAGCAGCTCCAGGGCCCACAGTATCCCCGAGCAGTACTTC. It translates to CASSSRAHSIPEQYF. This rearrangement joins TRBV5-6 to TRBJ2-7; D is possibly TRBD1 (5 bases). This CDR3 has 15 residues. The V and J ends lost 3 bases and 6 bases respectively, with 19 bases between them. Germline CDR1 reads SGHDT; CDR2 reads YYEEEE.

The chain carries TRBV6-5 and TRBJ1-2; D might be TRBD1 (5 bases). The CDR3 covers 14 residues. Germline CDR1 is MNHEY and CDR2 is SVGAGI. V was cut by 4 bases and J by 4 bases, with 13 bases left in between. The CDR3 DNA reads as TGTGCCAGCAGTTCATTCGACAGCAGCTATGGCTACACCTTC. Encoded protein: CASSSFDSSYGYTF.

V gene TRBV7-2 combines with J gene TRBJ2-1, with TRBD1 matching 7 bases. CDR1 is SGHTA and CDR2 is FQGNSA in the germline V gene. The CDR3 runs to 16 residues. The V and J ends lost 1 base and 1 base, in that order; junction bases with no gene match: 4. The CDR3 is CASSLGWTGSYNEQFF. As DNA, the CDR3 is TGTGCCAGCAGCTTAGGATGGACAGGTTCCTACAATGAGCAGTTCTTC.

The chain employs TRBV5-1 and TRBJ1-2; no definite D call. This CDR3 comprises 11 residues. Trimming took 4 bases from V and 5 from J, leaving 6 bases between them. Germline CDR1 is SGHRS and CDR2 is YFSETQ. Written as DNA, the CDR3 is TGCGCCAGCAGCACGGGGTATGGCTACACCTTC. The encoded protein is CASSTGYGYTF.

The V call is TRBV5-8, the J call TRBJ2-1; 11 bases map to TRBD2. With 2 bases clipped from V and 4 bases from J, the junction kept 5 bases outside the gene matches. There are 16 residues in the CDR3. CDR1 and CDR2 from the germline V gene are SGHTS and YDEGEE. The CDR3 sequence: CASSFLGTSGYNEQFF. CDR3 bases: TGTGCCAGCAGCTTTCTCGGGACTAGCGGTTACAATGAGCAGTTCTTC.

This clone was counted only a few times. This chain links TRBV2 with TRBJ1-5, with no clear D. The CDR3 totals 12 residues. Deletions cut 7 bases from V and 2 bases from J, with 6 bases between. The germline V gene has CDR1 SNHLY and CDR2 FYNNEI. Written as DNA, the CDR3 is TGTGCCAGCACACCGGGCAATCAGCCCCAGCATTTT. Protein product: CASTPGNQPQHF. The entire variable domain, with the rest obtained from reference TRBV2 and TRBJ1-5, is as follows: EPEVTQTPSHQVTQMGQEVILRCVPISNHLYFYWYRQILGQKVEFLVSFYNNEISEKSEIFDDQFSVERPDGSNFTLKIRSTKLEDSAMYFCASTPGNQPQHFGDGTRLSIL.

This clone was seen only once. This chain joins TRBV29-1 and TRBJ1-2; TRBD1 matches at 8 bases. Germline CDR1 is SQVTM and CDR2 is ANQGSEA. With 4 bases clipped from V and 0 bases from J, the junction kept 1 base outside the gene matches. The CDR3 length is 13 residues. CDR3 sequence (DNA): TGCAGCGTTGGGACAGGGACTAACTATGGCTACACCTTC. It translates to CSVGTGTNYGYTF.

The chain links TRBV4-1 to TRBJ2-7; perhaps TRBD1 as D (6 bases). The CDR3 sequence is 13 residues long. V lost 4 bases and J 9 bases, leaving 16 bases between the germline ends. Germline CDR1 MGHRA, CDR2 YSYEKL. CDR3 protein: CASSPTGSRGQYF. CDR3 coding DNA: TGCGCCAGCAGCCCTACAGGGAGTCGGGGGCAGTACTTC.